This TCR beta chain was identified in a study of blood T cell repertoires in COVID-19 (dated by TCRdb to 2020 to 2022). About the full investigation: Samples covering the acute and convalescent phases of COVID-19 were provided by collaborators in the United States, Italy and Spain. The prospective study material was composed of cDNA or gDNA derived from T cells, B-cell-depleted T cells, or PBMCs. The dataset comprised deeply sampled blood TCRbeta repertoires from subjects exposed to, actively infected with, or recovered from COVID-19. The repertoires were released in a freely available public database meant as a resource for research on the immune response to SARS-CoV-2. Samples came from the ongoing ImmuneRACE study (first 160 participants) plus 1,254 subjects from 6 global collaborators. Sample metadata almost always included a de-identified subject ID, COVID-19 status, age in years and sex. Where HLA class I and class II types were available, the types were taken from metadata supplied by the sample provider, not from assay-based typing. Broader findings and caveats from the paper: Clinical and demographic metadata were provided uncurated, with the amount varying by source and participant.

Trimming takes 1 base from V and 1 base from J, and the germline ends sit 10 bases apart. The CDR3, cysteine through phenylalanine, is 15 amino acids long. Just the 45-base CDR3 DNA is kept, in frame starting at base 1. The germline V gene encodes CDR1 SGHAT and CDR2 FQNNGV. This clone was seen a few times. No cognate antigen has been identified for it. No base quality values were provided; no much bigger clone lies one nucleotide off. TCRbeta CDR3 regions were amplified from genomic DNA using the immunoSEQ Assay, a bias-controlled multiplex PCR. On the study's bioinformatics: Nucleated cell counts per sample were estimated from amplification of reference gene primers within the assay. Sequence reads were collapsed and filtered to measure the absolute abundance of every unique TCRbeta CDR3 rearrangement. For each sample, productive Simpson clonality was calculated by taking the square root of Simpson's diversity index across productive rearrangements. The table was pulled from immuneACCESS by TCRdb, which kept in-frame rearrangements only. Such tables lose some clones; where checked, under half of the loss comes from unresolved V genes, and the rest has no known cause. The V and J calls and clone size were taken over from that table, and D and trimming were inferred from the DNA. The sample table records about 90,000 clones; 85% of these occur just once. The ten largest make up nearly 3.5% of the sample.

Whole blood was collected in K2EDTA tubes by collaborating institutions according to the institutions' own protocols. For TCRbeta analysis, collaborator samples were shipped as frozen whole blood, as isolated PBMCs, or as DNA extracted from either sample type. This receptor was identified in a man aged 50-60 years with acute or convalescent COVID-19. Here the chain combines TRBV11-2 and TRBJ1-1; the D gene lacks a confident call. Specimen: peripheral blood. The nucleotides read TGTGCCAGCAGCTTAGTGGAGACCCCGAACACTGAAGCTTTCTTT. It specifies CASSLVETPNTEAFF. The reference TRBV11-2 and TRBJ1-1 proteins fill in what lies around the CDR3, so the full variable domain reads EAGVAQSPRYKIIEKRQSVAFWCNPISGHATLYWYQQILGQGPKLLIQFQNNGVVDDSQLPKDRFSAERLKGVDSTLKIQPAKLEDSAVYLCASSLVETPNTEAFFGQGTRLTVV.